This section outlines one TCR beta chain sequence together with its context. Its specificity is not known. A second PCR of roughly 7 to 11 cycles used a sample-barcoded 5' primer and a J-beta primer mix. Template switching added a 12-random-nucleotide identifier to every cDNA molecule. MiXCR was run by TCRdb on the 5' RACE reads, yielding one entry per CDR3 protein. The sample lists 1.5 million to 2 million distinct CDR3 sequences, under 30% seen once, with around 7.7% in the top ten. The data were obtained in a study of blood T cells in healthy people across ages. General observations from the study: Roughly linear declines in TCR beta diversity per million T cells occurred with age.

The CDR3 loop spans 14 amino acids. CDR1 is MDHEN, CDR2 SYDVKM, per germline. Russia was home to the donors, healthy Caucasian individuals aged roughly 6 to 90. The sequence was collected from a woman aged 25-40 years in good health. Sequenced: blood. The chain combines TRBV28 with TRBJ2-1; D is undetermined. The J call may be wrong; the DNA end is better matched by TRBJ2-7. The CDR3: CASTLVPGRNEQYF. In DNA form, the CDR3 reads TGTGCCAGCACCTTGGTCCCAGGACGAAATGAGCAGTACTTC.